The present T cell receptor beta chain was sequenced within a study of PD-1 blockade in classical Hodgkin lymphoma. Study-level information: Patients got intravenous nivolumab 3 mg/kg every 2 weeks.

Findings of the study overall: Newly diagnosed patients reportedly trailed healthy donors in baseline TCR diversity. By cycle point C4D1, TCR diversity had risen significantly in CD4+ cells (but not CD8+ cells).

Relapse was seen in all patients after autologous stem cell transplantation, and brentuximab vedotin exposure was variable. Of note for this clone: As yet, its antigen is unknown. Other DNA sequences in this specimen translate into the identical CDR3.

Repertoires were generated with immunoSEQ multiplex PCR, while TCRdb's copy carries only in-frame clones and drops some. The table includes roughly 140,000 clones, 78% detected once. V was shortened by 5 bases and J by 3 bases, with 3 bases between the two germline ends. This CDR3 has 11 amino acids. Germline loops: CDR1 MDHEN, CDR2 SYDVKM. The clonotype was recovered from a human donor with classical Hodgkin lymphoma. The chain combines TRBV28 with TRBJ2-3; unclear D gene. Sequencing used peripheral blood mononuclear cells (PBMCs), obtained before the second cycle of nivolumab. The CDR3 loop is CASSTTDTQYF. The CDR3 DNA follows: TGTGCCAGCAGTACGACAGATACGCAGTATTTT.